This T cell receptor (beta chain) was identified during a study of T cells in Graves' hyperthyroidism and ophthalmopathy. At the level of the study: Before treatment of any kind, peripheral blood was taken at initial diagnosis.

General study results and limits: The majority of expanded thyroid clonotypes above 0.001 also appeared in blood.

Template material for amplifying TCR beta CDR3 regions consisted of RNA transcripts. When the TCR CDR3 underwent first-round RT-PCR, the HTBI primer set was used. Each CDR3 protein is one row after TCRdb ran MiXCR on the multiplex PCR reads. The table has about 200,000 distinct CDR3 sequences, about a sixth seen once. This clonotype showed up many times. Its specificity is unknown. Germline V CDR1 and CDR2: MDHEN, SYDVKM. Deletions cut 5 bases from V and 6 bases from J, with 17 bases between. The CDR3 runs 15 residues. Stability of Graves' hyperthyroidism was defined as absent ophthalmopathy progression within 18 months.

The clonotype comes from a middle-aged man with Graves' hyperthyroidism. This chain uses TRBV28 with TRBJ2-1; D is perhaps TRBD2 (7 bases). The specimen sequenced was blood. In nucleotides, the CDR3 is TGTGCCAGCAGTCTCCGGGGGGCGGGATCCAATGAGCAGTTCTTC. As protein: CASSLRGAGSNEQFF. Full variable domain (remainder filled in from reference TRBV28 and TRBJ2-1): DVKVTQSSRYLVKRTGEKVFLECVQDMDHENMFWYRQDPGLGLRLIYFSYDVKMKEKGDIPEGYSVSREKKERFSLILESASTNQTSMYLCASSLRGAGSNEQFFGPGTRLTVL.